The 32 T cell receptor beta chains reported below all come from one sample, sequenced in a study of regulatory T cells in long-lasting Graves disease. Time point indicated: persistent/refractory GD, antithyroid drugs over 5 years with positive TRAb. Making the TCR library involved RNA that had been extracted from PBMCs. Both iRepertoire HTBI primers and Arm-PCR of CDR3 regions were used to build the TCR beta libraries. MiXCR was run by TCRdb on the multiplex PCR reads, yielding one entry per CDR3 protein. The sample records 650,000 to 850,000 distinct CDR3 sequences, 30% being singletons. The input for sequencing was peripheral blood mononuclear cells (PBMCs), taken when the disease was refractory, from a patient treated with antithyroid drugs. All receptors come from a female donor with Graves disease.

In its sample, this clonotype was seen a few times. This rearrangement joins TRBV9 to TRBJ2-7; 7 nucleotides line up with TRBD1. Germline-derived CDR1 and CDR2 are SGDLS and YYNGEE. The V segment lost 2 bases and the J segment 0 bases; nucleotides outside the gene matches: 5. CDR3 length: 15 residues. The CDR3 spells CASSVGQVSSYEQYF. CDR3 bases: TGTGCCAGCAGCGTCGGACAGGTCAGCTCCTACGAGCAGTACTTC.

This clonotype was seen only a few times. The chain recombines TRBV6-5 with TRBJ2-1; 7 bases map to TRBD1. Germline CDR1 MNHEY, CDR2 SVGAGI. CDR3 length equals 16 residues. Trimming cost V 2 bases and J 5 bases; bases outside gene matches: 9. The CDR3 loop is CASSYTLAGGDNEQFF. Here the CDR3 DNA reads TGTGCCAGCAGTTACACTCTAGCAGGGGGTGACAATGAGCAGTTCTTC.

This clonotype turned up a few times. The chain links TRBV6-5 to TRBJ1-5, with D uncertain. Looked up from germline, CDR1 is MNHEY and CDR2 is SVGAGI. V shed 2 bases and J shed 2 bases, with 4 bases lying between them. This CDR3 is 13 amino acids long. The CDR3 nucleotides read TGTGCCAGCAGTTACACGGGCAATCAGCCCCAGCATTTT. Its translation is CASSYTGNQPQHF.

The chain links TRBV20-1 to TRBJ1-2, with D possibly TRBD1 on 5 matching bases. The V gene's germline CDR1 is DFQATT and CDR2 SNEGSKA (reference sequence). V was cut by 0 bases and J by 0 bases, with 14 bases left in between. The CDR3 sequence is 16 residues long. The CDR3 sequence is CSARDALRQTNYGYTF. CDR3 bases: TGCAGTGCTAGAGATGCCCTCCGACAGACTAACTATGGCTACACCTTC.

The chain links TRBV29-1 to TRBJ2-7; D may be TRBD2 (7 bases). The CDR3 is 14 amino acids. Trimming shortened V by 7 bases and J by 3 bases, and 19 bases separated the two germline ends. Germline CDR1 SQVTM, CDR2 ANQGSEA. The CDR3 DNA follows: TGCAGCGCCGGAGGGGCGGGGGACAACTACGAGCAGTACTTC. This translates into CSAGGAGDNYEQYF.

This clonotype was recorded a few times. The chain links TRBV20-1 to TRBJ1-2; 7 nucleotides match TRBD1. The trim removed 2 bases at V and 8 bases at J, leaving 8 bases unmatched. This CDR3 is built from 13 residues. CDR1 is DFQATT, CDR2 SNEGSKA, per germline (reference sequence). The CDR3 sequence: CSARHRGIRGYTF. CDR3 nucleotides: TGCAGTGCTAGACACAGGGGAATTCGAGGCTACACCTTC.

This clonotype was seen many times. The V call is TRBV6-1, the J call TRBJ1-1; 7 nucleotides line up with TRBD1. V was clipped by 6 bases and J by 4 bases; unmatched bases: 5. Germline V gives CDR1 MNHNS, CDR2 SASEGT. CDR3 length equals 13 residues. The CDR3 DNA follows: TGTGCCAGCAGCCGACAGGGCGGCACTGAAGCTTTCTTT. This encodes CASSRQGGTEAFF.

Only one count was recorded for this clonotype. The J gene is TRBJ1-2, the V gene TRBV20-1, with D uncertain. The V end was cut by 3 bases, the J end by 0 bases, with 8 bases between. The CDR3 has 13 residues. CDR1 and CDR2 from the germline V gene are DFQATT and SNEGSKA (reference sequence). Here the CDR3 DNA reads TGCAGTGCTAGGGAACCATCTAACTATGGCTACACCTTC. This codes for CSAREPSNYGYTF.

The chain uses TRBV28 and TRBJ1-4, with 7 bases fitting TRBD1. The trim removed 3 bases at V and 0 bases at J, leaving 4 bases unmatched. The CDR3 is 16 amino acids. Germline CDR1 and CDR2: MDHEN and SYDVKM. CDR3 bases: TGTGCCAGCAGTTTTCAGGGGGGTGCAACTAATGAAAAACTGTTTTTT. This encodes CASSFQGGATNEKLFF.

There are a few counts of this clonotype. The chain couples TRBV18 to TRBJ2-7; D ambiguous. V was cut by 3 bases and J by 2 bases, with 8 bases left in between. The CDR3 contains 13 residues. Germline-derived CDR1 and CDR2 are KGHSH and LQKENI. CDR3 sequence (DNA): TGTGCCAGCTCACCCGCGACGCCCTACGAGCAGTACTTC. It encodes CASSPATPYEQYF.

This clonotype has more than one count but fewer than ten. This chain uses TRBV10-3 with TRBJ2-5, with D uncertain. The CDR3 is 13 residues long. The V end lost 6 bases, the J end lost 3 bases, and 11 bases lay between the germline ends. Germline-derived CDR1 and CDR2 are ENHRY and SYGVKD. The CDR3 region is CAISASAEETQYF. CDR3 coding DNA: TGTGCCATCAGCGCATCGGCGGAAGAGACCCAGTACTTC.

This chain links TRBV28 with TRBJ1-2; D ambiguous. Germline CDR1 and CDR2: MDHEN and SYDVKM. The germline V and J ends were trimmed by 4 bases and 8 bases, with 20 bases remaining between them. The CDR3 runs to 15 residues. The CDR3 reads CASSYSRGGDWGYTF. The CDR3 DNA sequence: TGTGCCAGCAGTTACTCGAGAGGCGGGGATTGGGGCTACACCTTC.

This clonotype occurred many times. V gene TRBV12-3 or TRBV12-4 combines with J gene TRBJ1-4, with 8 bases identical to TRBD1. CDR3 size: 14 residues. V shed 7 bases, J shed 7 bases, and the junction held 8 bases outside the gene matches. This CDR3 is CASTNRGLREKLFF. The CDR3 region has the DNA TGTGCCAGCACGAACAGGGGGTTACGTGAAAAACTGTTTTTT.

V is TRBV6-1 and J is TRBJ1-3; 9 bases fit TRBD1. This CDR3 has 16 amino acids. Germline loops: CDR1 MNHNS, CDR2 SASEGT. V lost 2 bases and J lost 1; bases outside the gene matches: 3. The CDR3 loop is CASSEWDRASGNTIYF. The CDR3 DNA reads TGTGCCAGCAGTGAATGGGACAGGGCGTCTGGAAACACCATATATTTT.

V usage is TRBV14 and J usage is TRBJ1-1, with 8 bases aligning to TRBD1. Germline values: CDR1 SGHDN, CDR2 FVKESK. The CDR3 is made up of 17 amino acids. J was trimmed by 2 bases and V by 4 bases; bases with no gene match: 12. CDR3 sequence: CASSRSGTGALNTEAFF. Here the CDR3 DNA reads TGTGCCAGCAGCCGGTCCGGGACAGGTGCCTTAAACACTGAAGCTTTCTTT.

The CDR3 coding sequence is TGTGCCAGCAGCTTTGGAGCGGGATATCAAGAGACCCAGTACTTC. This gives the protein CASSFGAGYQETQYF. V is TRBV7-6 and J is TRBJ2-5, with TRBD2 matching over 7 bases. Germline V gives CDR1 SGHVS, CDR2 FNYEAQ. Trimming cost V 3 bases and J 2 bases; bases outside gene matches: 6. The CDR3 covers 15 residues.

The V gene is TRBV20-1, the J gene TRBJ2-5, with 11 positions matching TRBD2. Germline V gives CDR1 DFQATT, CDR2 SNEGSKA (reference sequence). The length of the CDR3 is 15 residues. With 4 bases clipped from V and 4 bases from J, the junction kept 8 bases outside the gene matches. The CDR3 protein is CSATLAGGGAETQYF. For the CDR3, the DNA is TGCAGTGCTACCCTAGCGGGGGGAGGGGCAGAGACCCAGTACTTC.

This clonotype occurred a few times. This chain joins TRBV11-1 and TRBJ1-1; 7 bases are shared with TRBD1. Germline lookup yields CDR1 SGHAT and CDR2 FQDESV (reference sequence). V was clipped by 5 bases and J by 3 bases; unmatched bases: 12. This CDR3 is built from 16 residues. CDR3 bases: TGTGCCAGCAGCCCGCCCGGGTCCAGGGGGTACACTGAAGCTTTCTTT. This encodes CASSPPGSRGYTEAFF.

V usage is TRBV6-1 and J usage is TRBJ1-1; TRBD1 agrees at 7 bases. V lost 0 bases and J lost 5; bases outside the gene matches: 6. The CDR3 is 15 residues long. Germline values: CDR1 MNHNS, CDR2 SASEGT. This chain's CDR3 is CASSEADRASTEAFF. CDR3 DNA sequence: TGTGCCAGCAGTGAAGCCGACAGGGCGAGTACTGAAGCTTTCTTT.

DNA for the CDR3: TGCGCCAGCAGCCCGGGCAATGTCGAGCAGTACTTC. The encoded protein is CASSPGNVEQYF. This chain joins TRBV5-1 and TRBJ2-7, with unresolved D. V lost 4 bases, J lost 6 bases, and 11 bases lay in between. Per the germline V gene, CDR1 is SGHRS and CDR2 is YFSETQ. The CDR3 is made up of 12 amino acids.

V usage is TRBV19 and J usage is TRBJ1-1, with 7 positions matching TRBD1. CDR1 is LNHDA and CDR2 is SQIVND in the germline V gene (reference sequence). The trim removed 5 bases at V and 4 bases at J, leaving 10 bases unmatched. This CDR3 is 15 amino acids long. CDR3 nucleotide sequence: TGTGCCAGTAGTCTCAACAGGGGTGCGGTCACTGAAGCTTTCTTT. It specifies CASSLNRGAVTEAFF. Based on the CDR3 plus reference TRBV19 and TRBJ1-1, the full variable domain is DGGITQSPKYLFRKEGQNVTLSCEQNLNHDAMYWYRQDPGQGLRLIYYSQIVNDFQKGDIAEGYSVSREKKESFPLTVTSAQKNPTAFYLCASSLNRGAVTEAFFGQGTRLTVV.

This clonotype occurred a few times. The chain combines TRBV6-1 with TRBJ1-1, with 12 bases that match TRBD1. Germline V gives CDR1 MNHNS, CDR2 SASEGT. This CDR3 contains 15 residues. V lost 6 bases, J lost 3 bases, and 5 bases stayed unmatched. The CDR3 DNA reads TGTGCCAGCAGGGGACAGGGGGCTAAGGACACTGAAGCTTTCTTT. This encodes CASRGQGAKDTEAFF.

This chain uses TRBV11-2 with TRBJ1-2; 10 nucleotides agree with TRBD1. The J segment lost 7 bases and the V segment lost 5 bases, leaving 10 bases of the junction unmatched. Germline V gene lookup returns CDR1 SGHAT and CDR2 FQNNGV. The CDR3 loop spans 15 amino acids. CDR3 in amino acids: CASSQEPGTGVGYTF. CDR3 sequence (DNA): TGTGCCAGCAGCCAAGAACCCGGGACAGGGGTTGGCTACACCTTC.

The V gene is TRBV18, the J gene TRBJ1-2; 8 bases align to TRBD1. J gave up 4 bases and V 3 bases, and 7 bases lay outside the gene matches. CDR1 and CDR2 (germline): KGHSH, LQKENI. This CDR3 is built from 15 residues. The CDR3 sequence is CASSPTLDRAYGYTF. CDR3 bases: TGTGCCAGCTCACCCACCTTGGACAGGGCCTATGGCTACACCTTC. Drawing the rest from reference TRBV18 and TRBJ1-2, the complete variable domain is NAGVMQNPRHLVRRRGQEARLRCSPMKGHSHVYWYRQLPEEGLKFMVYLQKENIIDESGMPKERFSAEFPKEGPSILRIQQVVRGDSAAYFCASSPTLDRAYGYTFGSGTRLTVV.

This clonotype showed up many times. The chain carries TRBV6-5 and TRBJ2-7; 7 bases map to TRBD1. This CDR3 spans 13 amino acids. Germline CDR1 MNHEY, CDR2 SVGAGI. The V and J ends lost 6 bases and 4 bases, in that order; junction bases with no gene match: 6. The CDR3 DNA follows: TGTGCCAGCAGGTACCTGACAGGGTACGAGCAGTACTTC. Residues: CASRYLTGYEQYF.

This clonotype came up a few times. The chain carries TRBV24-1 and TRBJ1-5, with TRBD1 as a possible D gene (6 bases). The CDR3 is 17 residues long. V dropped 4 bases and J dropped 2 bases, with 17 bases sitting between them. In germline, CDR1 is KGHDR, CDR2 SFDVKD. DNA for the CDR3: TGTGCCACCAGTGACCAGAGGGCAGGGGTGGGCAATCAGCCCCAGCATTTT. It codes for CATSDQRAGVGNQPQHF.

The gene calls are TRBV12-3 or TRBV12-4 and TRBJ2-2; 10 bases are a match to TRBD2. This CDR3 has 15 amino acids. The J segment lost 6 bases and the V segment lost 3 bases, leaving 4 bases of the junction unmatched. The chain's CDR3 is CASSLLAGVPGELFF. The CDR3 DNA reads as TGTGCCAGCAGTTTGCTAGCGGGAGTTCCCGGGGAGCTGTTTTTT.

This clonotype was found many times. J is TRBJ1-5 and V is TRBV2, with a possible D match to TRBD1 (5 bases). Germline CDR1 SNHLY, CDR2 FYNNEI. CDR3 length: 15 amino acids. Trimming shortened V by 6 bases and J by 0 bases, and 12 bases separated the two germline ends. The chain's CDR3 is CASRQTDYSNQPQHF. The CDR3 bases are TGTGCCAGCAGACAGACAGATTATAGCAATCAGCCCCAGCATTTT.

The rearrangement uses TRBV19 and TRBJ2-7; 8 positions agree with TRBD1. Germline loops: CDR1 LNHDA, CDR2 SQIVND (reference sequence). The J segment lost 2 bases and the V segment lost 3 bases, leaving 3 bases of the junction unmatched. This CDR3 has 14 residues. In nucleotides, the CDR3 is TGTGCCAGTAGTATTCAGGGACAGGCCTACGAGCAGTACTTC. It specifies CASSIQGQAYEQYF.

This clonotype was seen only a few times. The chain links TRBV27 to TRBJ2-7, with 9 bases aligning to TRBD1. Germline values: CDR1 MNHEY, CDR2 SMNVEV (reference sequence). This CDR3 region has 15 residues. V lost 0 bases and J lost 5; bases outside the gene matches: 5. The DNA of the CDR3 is TGTGCCAGCAGTTTATCCGGGACAGGGTCCAACGAGCAGTACTTC. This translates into CASSLSGTGSNEQYF.

CDR3 protein: CASRPRGDSYGYTF. CDR3 nucleotide sequence: TGTGCCAGCCGGCCGCGGGGGGATTCCTATGGCTACACCTTC. The chain carries TRBV6-1 and TRBJ1-2; tentative D call: TRBD1 (5 bases). This CDR3 spans 14 amino acids. With 8 bases removed from V and 4 bases from J, the gap between germline ends came to 17 bases. Germline loops: CDR1 MNHNS, CDR2 SASEGT.

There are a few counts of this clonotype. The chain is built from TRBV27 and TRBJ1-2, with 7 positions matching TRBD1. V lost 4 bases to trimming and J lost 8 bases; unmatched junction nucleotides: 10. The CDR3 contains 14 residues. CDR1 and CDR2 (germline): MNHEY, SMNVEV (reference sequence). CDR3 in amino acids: CASSWTTGTPGYTF. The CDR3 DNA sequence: TGTGCCAGCAGTTGGACGACAGGGACTCCCGGCTACACCTTC.